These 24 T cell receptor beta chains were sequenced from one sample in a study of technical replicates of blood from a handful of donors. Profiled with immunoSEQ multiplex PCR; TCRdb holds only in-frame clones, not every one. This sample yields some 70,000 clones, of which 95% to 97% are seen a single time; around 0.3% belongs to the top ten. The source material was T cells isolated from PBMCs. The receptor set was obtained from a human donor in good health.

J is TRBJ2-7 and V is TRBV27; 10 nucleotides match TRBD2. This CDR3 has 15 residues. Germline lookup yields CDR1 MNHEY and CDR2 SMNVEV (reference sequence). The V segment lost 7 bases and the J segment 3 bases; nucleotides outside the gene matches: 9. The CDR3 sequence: CASKVSSGGFYEQYF. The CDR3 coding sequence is TGTGCCAGCAAAGTGTCTAGCGGGGGCTTCTACGAGCAGTACTTC.

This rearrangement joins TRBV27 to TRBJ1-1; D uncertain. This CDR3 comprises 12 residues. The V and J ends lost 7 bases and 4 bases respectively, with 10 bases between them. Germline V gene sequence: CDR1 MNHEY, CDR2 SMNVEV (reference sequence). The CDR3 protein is CASMDGGTEAFF. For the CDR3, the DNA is TGTGCCAGCATGGATGGAGGCACTGAAGCTTTCTTT.

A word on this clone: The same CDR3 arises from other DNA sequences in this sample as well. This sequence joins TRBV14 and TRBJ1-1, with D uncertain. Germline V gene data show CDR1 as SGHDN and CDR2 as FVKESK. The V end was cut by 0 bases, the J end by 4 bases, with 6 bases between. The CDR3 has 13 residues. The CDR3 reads CASSQDRVTEAFF. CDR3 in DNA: TGTGCCAGCAGCCAAGATCGTGTCACTGAAGCTTTCTTT.

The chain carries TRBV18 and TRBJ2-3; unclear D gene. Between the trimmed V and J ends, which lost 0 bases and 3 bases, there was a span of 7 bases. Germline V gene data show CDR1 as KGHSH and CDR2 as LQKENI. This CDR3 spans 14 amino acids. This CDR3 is CASSPPAVTDTQYF. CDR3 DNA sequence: TGTGCCAGCTCACCACCGGCCGTTACAGATACGCAGTATTTT.

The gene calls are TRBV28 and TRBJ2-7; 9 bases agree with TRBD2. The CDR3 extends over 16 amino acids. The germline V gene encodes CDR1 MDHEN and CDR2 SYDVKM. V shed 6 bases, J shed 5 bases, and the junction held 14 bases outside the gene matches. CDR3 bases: TGTGCCAGCAGGCTGGGCGGGAGGGCCGGTGTGGACGAGCAGTACTTC. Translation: CASRLGGRAGVDEQYF.

The CDR3 loop reads CASRTGRALSTDTQYF. The CDR3 DNA is TGTGCCAGCAGAACCGGGAGGGCCTTAAGCACAGATACGCAGTATTTT. V is TRBV28 and J is TRBJ2-3, with 8 positions matching TRBD2. J was trimmed by 0 bases and V by 6 bases; bases with no gene match: 8. The CDR3 has 16 amino acids. Germline CDR1 reads MDHEN; CDR2 reads SYDVKM.

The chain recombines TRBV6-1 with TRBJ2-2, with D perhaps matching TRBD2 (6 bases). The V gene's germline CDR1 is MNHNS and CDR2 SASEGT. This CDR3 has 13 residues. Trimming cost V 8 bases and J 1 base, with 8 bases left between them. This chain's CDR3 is CASPGLNTGELFF. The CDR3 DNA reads TGTGCCAGCCCGGGACTGAACACCGGGGAGCTGTTTTTT.

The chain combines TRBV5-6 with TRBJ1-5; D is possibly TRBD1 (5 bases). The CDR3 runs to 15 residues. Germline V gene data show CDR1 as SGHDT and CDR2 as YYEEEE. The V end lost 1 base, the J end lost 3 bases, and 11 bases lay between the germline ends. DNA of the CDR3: TGTGCCAGCAGCTTGTCAGGGAGGGACAATCAGCCCCAGCATTTT. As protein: CASSLSGRDNQPQHF. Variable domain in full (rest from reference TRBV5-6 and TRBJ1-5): DAGVTQSPTHLIKTRGQQVTLRCSPKSGHDTVSWYQQALGQGPQFIFQYYEEEERQRGNFPDRFSGHQFPNYSSELNVNALLLGDSALYLCASSLSGRDNQPQHFGDGTRLSIL.

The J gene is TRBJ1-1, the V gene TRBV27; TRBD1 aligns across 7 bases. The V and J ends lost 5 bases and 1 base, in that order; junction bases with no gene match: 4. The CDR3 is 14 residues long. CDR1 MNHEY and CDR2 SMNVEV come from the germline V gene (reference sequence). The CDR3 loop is CASSLRDRNTEAFF. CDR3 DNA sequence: TGTGCCAGCAGTCTCAGGGACAGGAACACTGAAGCTTTCTTT.

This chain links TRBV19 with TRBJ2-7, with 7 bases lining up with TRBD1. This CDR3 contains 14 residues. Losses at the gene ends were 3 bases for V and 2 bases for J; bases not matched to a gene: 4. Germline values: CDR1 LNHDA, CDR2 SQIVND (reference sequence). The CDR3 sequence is CASSIGTATYEQYF. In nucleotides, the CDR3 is TGTGCCAGTAGTATTGGGACAGCTACCTACGAGCAGTACTTC.

CDR3 in amino acids: CASKSRGEQYF. For the CDR3, the DNA is TGTGCCAGCAAATCTCGAGGCGAGCAGTACTTC. The rearrangement links TRBV27 to TRBJ2-7; D not certain. V lost 7 bases to trimming and J lost 6 bases, with 10 bases between them. This CDR3 is 11 amino acids long. From germline, CDR1 is MNHEY and CDR2 SMNVEV (reference sequence).

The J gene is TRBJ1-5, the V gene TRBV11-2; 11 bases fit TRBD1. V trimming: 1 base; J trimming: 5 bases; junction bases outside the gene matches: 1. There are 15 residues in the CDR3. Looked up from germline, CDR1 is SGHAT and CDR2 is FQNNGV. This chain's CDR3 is CASSLGTGGHQPQHF. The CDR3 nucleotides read TGTGCCAGCAGCTTAGGGACAGGGGGCCATCAGCCCCAGCATTTT. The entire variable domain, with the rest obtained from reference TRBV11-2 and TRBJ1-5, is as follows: EAGVAQSPRYKIIEKRQSVAFWCNPISGHATLYWYQQILGQGPKLLIQFQNNGVVDDSQLPKDRFSAERLKGVDSTLKIQPAKLEDSAVYLCASSLGTGGHQPQHFGDGTRLSIL.

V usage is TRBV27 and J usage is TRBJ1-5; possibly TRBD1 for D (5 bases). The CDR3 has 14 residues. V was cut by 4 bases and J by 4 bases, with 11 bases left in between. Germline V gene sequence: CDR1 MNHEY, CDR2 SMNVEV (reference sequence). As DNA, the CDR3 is TGTGCCAGCAGTTACTCAGGGAGGAATCAGCCCCAGCATTTT. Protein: CASSYSGRNQPQHF.

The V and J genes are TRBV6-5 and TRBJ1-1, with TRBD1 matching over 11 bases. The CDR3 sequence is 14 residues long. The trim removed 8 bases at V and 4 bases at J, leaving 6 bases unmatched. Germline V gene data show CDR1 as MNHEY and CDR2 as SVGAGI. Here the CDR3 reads CASGRDRGGTEAFF. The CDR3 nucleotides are TGTGCCAGCGGAAGGGACAGGGGGGGCACTGAAGCTTTCTTT.

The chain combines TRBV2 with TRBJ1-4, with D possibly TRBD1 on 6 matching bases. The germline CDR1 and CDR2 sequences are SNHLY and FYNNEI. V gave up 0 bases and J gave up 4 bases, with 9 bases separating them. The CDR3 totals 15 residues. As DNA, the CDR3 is TGTGCCAGCAGTGAAGCGGACAGCTATAATGAAAAACTGTTTTTT. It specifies CASSEADSYNEKLFF.

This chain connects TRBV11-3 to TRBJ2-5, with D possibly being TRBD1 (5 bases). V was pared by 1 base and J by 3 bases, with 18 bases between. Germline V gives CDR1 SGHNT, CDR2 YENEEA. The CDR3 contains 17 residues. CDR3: CASSLGAVRAEKETQYF. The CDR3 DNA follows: TGTGCCAGCAGCTTAGGGGCGGTCAGGGCAGAGAAAGAGACCCAGTACTTC.

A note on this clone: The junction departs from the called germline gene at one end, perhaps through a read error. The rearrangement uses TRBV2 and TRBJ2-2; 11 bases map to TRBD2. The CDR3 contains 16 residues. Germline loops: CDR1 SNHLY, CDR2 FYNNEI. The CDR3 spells CASSEGLAGHTGELFF. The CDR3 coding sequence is TGTGCCAGCAGCGAAGGACTAGCGGGTCACACCGGGGAGCTGTTTTTT.

The CDR3 loop reads CASSGQGRDFQETQYF. The CDR3 DNA reads as TGTGCCAGCAGTGGACAGGGGCGAGACTTCCAAGAGACCCAGTACTTC. This sequence joins TRBV28 and TRBJ2-5; 9 nucleotides match TRBD1. This CDR3 spans 16 amino acids. Trimming cost V 5 bases and J 1 base; bases outside gene matches: 8. Germline V CDR1 and CDR2: MDHEN, SYDVKM.

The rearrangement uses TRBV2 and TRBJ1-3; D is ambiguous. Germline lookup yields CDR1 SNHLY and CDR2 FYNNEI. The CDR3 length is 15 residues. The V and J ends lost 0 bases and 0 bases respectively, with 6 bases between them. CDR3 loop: CASSEARSSGNTIYF. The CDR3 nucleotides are TGTGCCAGCAGTGAAGCACGGAGCTCTGGAAACACCATATATTTT. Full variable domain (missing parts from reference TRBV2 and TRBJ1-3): EPEVTQTPSHQVTQMGQEVILRCVPISNHLYFYWYRQILGQKVEFLVSFYNNEISEKSEIFDDQFSVERPDGSNFTLKIRSTKLEDSAMYFCASSEARSSGNTIYFGEGSWLTVV.

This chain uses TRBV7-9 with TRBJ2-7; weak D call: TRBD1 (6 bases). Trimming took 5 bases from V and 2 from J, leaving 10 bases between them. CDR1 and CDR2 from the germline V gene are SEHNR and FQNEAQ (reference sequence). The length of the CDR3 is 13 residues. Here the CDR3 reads CASSQDRPYEQYF. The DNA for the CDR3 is TGTGCCAGCAGCCAGGACAGACCCTACGAGCAGTACTTC.

CDR3 nucleotide sequence: TGTGCCTGGAGTGAGCGTTGGATCCGGGGAGCGCAGCCCCAGCATTTT. Its translation is CAWSERWIRGAQPQHF. The chain uses TRBV30 and TRBJ1-5; D unclear. This CDR3 is 16 amino acids long. V was clipped by 1 base and J by 7 bases, with 20 bases between them. Germline CDR1 reads GTSNPN; CDR2 reads SVGIG (reference sequence).

CDR3 DNA sequence: TGTGCCAGCAGCTTCCGACTCCTGACTAGCGGGAGGGTGACAGATACGCAGTATTTT. Translation: CASSFRLLTSGRVTDTQYF. The rearrangement joins TRBV5-5 to TRBJ2-3, with TRBD2 matching 14 bases. CDR1 is SGHKS, CDR2 YYEKEE, per germline (reference sequence). V shed 2 bases and J 3 bases; nucleotides not matched to a gene: 11. This CDR3 comprises 19 residues.

CDR3 residues: CATSPGQSVNEKLFF. The CDR3 coding sequence is TGTGCCACCTCACCGGGACAGAGTGTAAATGAAAAACTGTTTTTT. This rearrangement joins TRBV19 to TRBJ1-4; 7 nucleotides line up with TRBD1. The CDR3 runs to 15 residues. From germline, CDR1 is LNHDA and CDR2 SQIVND (reference sequence). Trimming took 10 bases from V and 5 from J; bases not matched to a gene: 13.

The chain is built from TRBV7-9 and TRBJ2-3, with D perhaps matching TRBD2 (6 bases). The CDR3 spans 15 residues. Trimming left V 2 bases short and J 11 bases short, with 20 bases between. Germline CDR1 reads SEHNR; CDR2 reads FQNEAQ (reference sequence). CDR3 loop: CASSLRREETPGQYF. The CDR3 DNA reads TGTGCCAGCAGCTTAAGGCGGGAAGAGACCCCAGGGCAGTATTTT.